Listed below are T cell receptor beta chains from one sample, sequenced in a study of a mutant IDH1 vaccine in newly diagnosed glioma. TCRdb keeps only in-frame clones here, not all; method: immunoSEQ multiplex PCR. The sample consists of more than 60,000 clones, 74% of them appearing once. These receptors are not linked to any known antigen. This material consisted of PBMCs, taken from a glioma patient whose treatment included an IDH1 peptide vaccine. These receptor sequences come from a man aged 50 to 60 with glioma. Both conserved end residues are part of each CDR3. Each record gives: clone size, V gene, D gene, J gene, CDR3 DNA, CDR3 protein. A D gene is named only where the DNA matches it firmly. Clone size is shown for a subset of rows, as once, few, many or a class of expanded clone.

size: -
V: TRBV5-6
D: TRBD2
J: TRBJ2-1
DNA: TGTGCCAGCAGCTTCGGGGGGTCCTACTACAATGAGCAGTTCTTC
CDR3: CASSFGGSYYNEQFF

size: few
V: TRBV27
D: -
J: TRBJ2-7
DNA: TGTGCCAGCAGTTTCACAGACTCTAGGTACGAGCAGTACTTC
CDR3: CASSFTDSRYEQYF

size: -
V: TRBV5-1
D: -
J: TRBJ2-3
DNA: TGCGCCAGCAGCTTGGCCTGGGGAGGTACTAGCACAGATACGCAGTATTTT
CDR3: CASSLAWGGTSTDTQYF

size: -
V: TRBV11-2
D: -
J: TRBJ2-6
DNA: TGTGCCAGCAGTCCCATTTCTGGGGCCAACGTCCTGACTTTC
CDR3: CASSPISGANVLTF

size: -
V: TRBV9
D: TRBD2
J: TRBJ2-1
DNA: TGTGCCAGCAGTGAAACTAGCGGGGGGGCCAATGAGCAGTTCTTC
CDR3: CASSETSGGANEQFF

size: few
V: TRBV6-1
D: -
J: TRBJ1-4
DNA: TGTGCCAGCAGTGTCCGGGACACTCTTTCGGAAAAACTGTTTTTT
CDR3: CASSVRDTLSEKLFF

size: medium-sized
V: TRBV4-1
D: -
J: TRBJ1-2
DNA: TGCGCCAGCAGCTATCTCGCAGGAAATCAGTCCTATGGCTACACCTTC
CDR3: CASSYLAGNQSYGYTF

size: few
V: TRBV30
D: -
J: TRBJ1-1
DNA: TGTGCCTGGAAGGCCAGATTTATGAACACTGAAGCTTTCTTT
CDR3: CAWKARFMNTEAFF

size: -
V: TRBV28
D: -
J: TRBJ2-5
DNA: TGTGCCAGCAGTCGATGGACAGAACAAGAAGGAGAGACCCAGTACTTC
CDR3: CASSRWTEQEGETQYF

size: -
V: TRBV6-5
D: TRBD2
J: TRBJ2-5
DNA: TGTGCCAGCAGTACGATACTAGCGGGGTATGAGACCCAGTACTTC
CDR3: CASSTILAGYETQYF

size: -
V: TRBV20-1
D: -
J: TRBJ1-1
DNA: TGCAGTGCCCCCGTGAGGATAGAAGCTTTCTTT
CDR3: CSAPVRIEAFF

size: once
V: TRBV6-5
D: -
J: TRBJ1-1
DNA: TGTGCCAGCAGCACAACCCCGGGATTGAACACTGAAGCTTTCTTT
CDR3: CASSTTPGLNTEAFF

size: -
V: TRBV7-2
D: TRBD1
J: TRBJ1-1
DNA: TGTGCCAGCAGCGTGACGACAGGGTTGGAAGCTTTCTTT
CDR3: CASSVTTGLEAFF

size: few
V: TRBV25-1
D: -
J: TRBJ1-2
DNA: TGTGCCAGCAGTGTATCAGACTATGGCTACACCTTC
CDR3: CASSVSDYGYTF

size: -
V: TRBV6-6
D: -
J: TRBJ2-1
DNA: TGTGCCAGCAGTTACTCAAGACTAGAGCTGGTCAATGAGCAGTTCTTC
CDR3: CASSYSRLELVNEQFF

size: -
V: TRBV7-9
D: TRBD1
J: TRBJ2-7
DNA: TGTGCCAGCAGCGGTCCGGGACAGGGGTACGAGCAGTACTTC
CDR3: CASSGPGQGYEQYF

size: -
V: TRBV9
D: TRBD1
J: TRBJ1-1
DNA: TGTGCCAGCACCGGGACAGGGGGCGAAGCTTTCTTT
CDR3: CASTGTGGEAFF

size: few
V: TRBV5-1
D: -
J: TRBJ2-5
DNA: TGCGCCAGCAGCGCCCGAGGGGGTACCCAAGAGACCCAGTACTTC
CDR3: CASSARGGTQETQYF

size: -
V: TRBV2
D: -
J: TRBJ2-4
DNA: TGTGCCAGTCGGGACCCCGAGGCAAACATTCAGTACTTC
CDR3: CASRDPEANIQYF

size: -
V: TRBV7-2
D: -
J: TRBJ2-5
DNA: TGTGCCAGCAGCTTCAGGGTGCTGGGGGAGACCCAGTACTTC
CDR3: CASSFRVLGETQYF

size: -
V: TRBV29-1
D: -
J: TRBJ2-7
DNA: TGCAGCGTTGAAGATCGACAGAGTAGATACTTC
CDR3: CSVEDRQSRYF

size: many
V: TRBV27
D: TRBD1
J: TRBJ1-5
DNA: TGTGCCAGCAGTTCGCTGACAGGGGGCATGAATCAGCCCCAGCATTTT
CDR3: CASSSLTGGMNQPQHF

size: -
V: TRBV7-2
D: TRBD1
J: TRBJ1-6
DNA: TGTGCCAGCAGCTTAACAGGGGGCGGTTCACCCCTCCACTTT
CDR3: CASSLTGGGSPLHF

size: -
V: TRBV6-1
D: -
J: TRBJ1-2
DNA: TGTGCCAGCAGTGAAGGGCAGGAGGCCGGCTATGGCTACACCTTC
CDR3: CASSEGQEAGYGYTF

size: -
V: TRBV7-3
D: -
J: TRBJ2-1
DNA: TGTGCCAGCAGCCCCCTCGCGAGGTACAATGAGCAGTTCTTC
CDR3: CASSPLARYNEQFF

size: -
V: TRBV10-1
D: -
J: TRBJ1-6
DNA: TGCGCCAGCAGTGAGGGGGGGGCAAATTCACCCCTCCACTTT
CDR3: CASSEGGANSPLHF

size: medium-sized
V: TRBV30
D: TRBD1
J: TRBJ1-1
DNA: TGTGCCTGGAGTCATACAGGGGGTTGGACTGAAGCTTTCTTT
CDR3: CAWSHTGGWTEAFF

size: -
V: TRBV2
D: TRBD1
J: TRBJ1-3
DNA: TGTGCCAGCAGGTCCTGGGACAGGGGGCCTGGAAACACCATATATTTT
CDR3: CASRSWDRGPGNTIYF

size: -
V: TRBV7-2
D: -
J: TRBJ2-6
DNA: TGTGCCAGCAGCTTATCTTCGGGCTCTGGGGCCAACGTCCTGACTTTC
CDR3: CASSLSSGSGANVLTF

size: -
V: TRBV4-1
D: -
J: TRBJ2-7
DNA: TGCGCCAGCAGCCAGGACTCGACTTACAACGAGCAGTACTTC
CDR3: CASSQDSTYNEQYF

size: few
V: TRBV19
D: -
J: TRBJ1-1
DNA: TGTGCCAGTAGCCTTCGGTACAGCCGGCCCGAAGCTTTCTTT
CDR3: CASSLRYSRPEAFF

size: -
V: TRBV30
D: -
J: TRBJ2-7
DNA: TGTGCCTGGAGTGTTGGAGGGTGGTACGAGCAGTACTTC
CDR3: CAWSVGGWYEQYF

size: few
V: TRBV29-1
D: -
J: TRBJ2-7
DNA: TGCAGCGTTGGACAGGGAGGCGAGCAGTACTTC
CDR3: CSVGQGGEQYF

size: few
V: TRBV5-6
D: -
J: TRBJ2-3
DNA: TGTGCCAGCAGCTTGTCAGTGGGGGGCACAGATACGCAGTATTTT
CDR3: CASSLSVGGTDTQYF

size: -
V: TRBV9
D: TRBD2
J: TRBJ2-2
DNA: TGTGCCAGCAGCGTAGGCAGCGGGGAAAGCACCGGGGAGCTGTTTTTT
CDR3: CASSVGSGESTGELFF

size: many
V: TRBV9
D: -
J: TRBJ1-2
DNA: TGTGCCAGCAGCGAGGGGGGTGGGGGCTACACCTTC
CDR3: CASSEGGGGYTF

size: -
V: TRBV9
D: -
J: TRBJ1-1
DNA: TGTGCCAGCAGCGTTGAGGCAGCGAGTCAGGCTTTCTTT
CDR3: CASSVEAASQAFF

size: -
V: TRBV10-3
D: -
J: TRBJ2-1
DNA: TGTGCCATCAGTGCTGTCGAGGGGGATGAGCAGTTCTTC
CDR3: CAISAVEGDEQFF

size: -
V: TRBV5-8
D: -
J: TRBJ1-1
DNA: TGTGCCAGCAGCTTGCAGGGCGGGTCTGAAGCTTTCTTT
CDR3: CASSLQGGSEAFF

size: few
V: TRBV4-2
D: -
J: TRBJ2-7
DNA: TGTGCCAGCAGCCAAGATCCGGGGGGCGGAACCTACGAGCAGTACTTC
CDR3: CASSQDPGGGTYEQYF

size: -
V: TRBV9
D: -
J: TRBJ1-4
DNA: TGTGCCAGCAGCGTAGAGGGGAGCACTTGGGATGAAAAACTGTTTTTT
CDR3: CASSVEGSTWDEKLFF

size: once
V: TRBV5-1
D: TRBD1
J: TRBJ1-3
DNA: TGCGCCAGCAGCGGAACAGGGGACTCTGGAAACACCATATATTTT
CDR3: CASSGTGDSGNTIYF

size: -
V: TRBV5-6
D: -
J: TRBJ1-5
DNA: TGTGCCAGCAGCTTACGGGGCAGGGTCAATCAGCCCCAGCATTTT
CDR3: CASSLRGRVNQPQHF

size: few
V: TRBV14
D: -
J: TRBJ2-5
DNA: TGTGCCAGCAGCCTTGCAGAGACCCAGTACTTC
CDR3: CASSLAETQYF

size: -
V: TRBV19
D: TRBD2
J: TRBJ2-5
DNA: TGTGCCAGTAGTATGAGGGTGGGGACTAGCGGGGGGCGACAGGAGACCCAGTACTTC
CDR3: CASSMRVGTSGGRQETQYF

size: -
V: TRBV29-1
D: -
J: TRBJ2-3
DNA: TGCAGCGTTGGCAGCACAGATACGCAGTATTTT
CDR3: CSVGSTDTQYF